Presented here are 6 T cell receptor beta chains from one specimen sequenced in a study of blood T cell repertoires in COVID-19. Using immunoSEQ multiplex PCR, the repertoire was profiled, and TCRdb retains in-frame clones only, with some absent. Altogether approximately 150,000 clones are present, less than 90% being singletons, with the ten largest covering roughly 8%. The sample comprised PBMCs or T cells enriched from blood (not recorded which). These receptors all stem from a woman between 45 and 65 years old who had recovered from COVID-19.

This sequence joins TRBV7-2 and TRBJ2-3; 10 bases align to TRBD2. The CDR3 has 16 residues. Unmatched junction bases numbered 6, after V lost 6 bases and J lost 0 bases. CDR1 and CDR2 from the germline V gene are SGHTA and FQGNSA. CDR3 amino acids: CASRWTSGSSTDTQYF. CDR3 sequence (DNA): TGTGCCAGCAGGTGGACTAGCGGAAGTAGCACAGATACGCAGTATTTT. Using reference TRBV7-2 and TRBJ2-3 for the parts outside the CDR3, the full variable domain is GAGVSQSPSNKVTEKGKDVELRCDPISGHTALYWYRQSLGQGLEFLIYFQGNSAPDKSGLPSDRFSAERTGGSVSTLTIQRTQQEDSAVYLCASRWTSGSSTDTQYFGPGTRLTVL.

V gene TRBV9 combines with J gene TRBJ2-5; D may be TRBD1 (6 bases). The CDR3 loop spans 15 amino acids. The V end lost 1 base, the J end lost 7 bases, and 17 bases lay between the germline ends. The germline V gene has CDR1 SGDLS and CDR2 YYNGEE. CDR3: CASSVTGTEGGTQYF. The CDR3 nucleotides are TGTGCCAGCAGCGTAACCGGGACCGAAGGGGGGACCCAGTACTTC.

Only one count was recorded for this clone. The chain is built from TRBV2 and TRBJ2-1; D gene uncertain. The CDR3 covers 13 residues. The V gene's germline CDR1 is SNHLY and CDR2 FYNNEI. The V end was cut by 3 bases, the J end by 7 bases, with 10 bases between. The CDR3 DNA reads TGTGCCAGCAGTGACCCCCCGGGTAATGAGCAGTTCTTC. This translates into CASSDPPGNEQFF.

This sequence joins TRBV28 and TRBJ2-7; D is unclear. The CDR3 is 12 residues long. Germline V gives CDR1 MDHEN, CDR2 SYDVKM. Trimming left V 5 bases short and J 6 bases short, with 11 bases between. CDR3: CASSATVGEQYF. The CDR3 nucleotides read TGTGCCAGCAGTGCTACAGTGGGCGAGCAGTACTTC.

The chain has TRBV28 and TRBJ2-7; 7 bases are a match to TRBD2. Germline CDR1 and CDR2: MDHEN and SYDVKM. There are 15 residues in the CDR3. V lost 4 bases, J lost 2 bases, and 8 bases stayed unmatched. The CDR3 sequence: CASSSIGLAAYEQYF. DNA of the CDR3: TGTGCCAGCAGTTCCATAGGGCTAGCGGCCTACGAGCAGTACTTC.

The V gene is TRBV4-2, the J gene TRBJ1-2; weak D call: TRBD1 (6 bases). The germline V gene has CDR1 LGHNA and CDR2 YNFKEQ. The CDR3 spans 16 residues. Trimming stripped 4 bases from V and 3 bases from J, with 18 bases between. In nucleotides, the CDR3 is TGTGCCAGCAGCCTTTCGACAGGCCACGAGGACTATGGCTACACCTTC. It yields the protein CASSLSTGHEDYGYTF.